The 24 T cell receptor beta chains given below trace back to one sample, sequenced in a study of immune evolution from preneoplasia to lung adenocarcinoma. TCRdb's table, derived via immunoSEQ multiplex PCR, lists solely in-frame clones and lacks some. This table holds several thousand clones, roughly 79% found once. The specimen sequenced was FFPE atypical adenomatous hyperplasia tissue from the lung. The subset is: atypical adenomatous hyperplasia (AAH), lung preneoplasia. These receptors originate from a person aged 65-85 years with lung adenocarcinoma.

V usage is TRBV7-2 and J usage is TRBJ2-7; D not certain. Looked up from germline, CDR1 is SGHTA and CDR2 is FQGNSA. Trimming pared 1 base from V and 0 bases from J, leaving 7 bases between. This CDR3 has 14 amino acids. DNA of the CDR3: TGTGCCAGCAGCTTAGGGGGTGACTCCTACGAGCAGTACTTC. This encodes CASSLGGDSYEQYF.

This sequence joins TRBV9 and TRBJ2-1; D is uncertain. Germline V CDR1 and CDR2: SGDLS, YYNGEE. Trimming took off 0 bases at V and 4 bases at J, with 8 bases between the two ends. CDR3 length: 14 amino acids. The CDR3 sequence: CASSVAVGYNEQFF. In nucleotides, the CDR3 is TGTGCCAGCAGCGTAGCCGTGGGGTACAATGAGCAGTTCTTC.

This clone was seen more than once but under ten times. V usage is TRBV6-5 and J usage is TRBJ2-2; 10 bases fit TRBD1. Germline V gene lookup returns CDR1 MNHEY and CDR2 SVGAGI. The CDR3 totals 15 residues. V shed 1 base and J 9 bases; nucleotides not matched to a gene: 5. The CDR3 is CASSYWTGGSRELFF. Here the CDR3 DNA reads TGTGCCAGCAGTTACTGGACAGGGGGTTCCCGGGAGCTGTTTTTT.

A word on this clone: Compared with germline, one end of the junction differs, possibly owing to a read error. This chain uses TRBV28 with TRBJ2-3; 9 bases line up with TRBD2. There are 15 residues in the CDR3. Germline V lookup: CDR1 MDHEN, CDR2 SYDVKM. CDR3: CVSTQIAGGTDTQYF. The CDR3 bases are TGTGTCAGCACTCAGATAGCGGGAGGCACAGATACGCAGTATTTT.

The chain couples TRBV11-3 to TRBJ2-3; 10 nucleotides line up with TRBD2. Germline V gives CDR1 SGHNT, CDR2 YENEEA. V dropped 6 bases and J dropped 1; count of bases not matched to a gene: 16. The CDR3 spans 19 residues. CDR3 nucleotides: TGTGCCAGCAGTTATAGGGCTAGCGGGAGTGGACGAGGCACAGATACGCAGTATTTT. Protein product: CASSYRASGSGRGTDTQYF.

J is TRBJ1-4 and V is TRBV7-2, with D perhaps matching TRBD1 (5 bases). The CDR3 consists of 15 residues. Per germline, CDR1 SGHTA and CDR2 FQGNSA. V gave up 4 bases and J gave up 10 bases, with 19 bases separating them. CDR3 sequence (DNA): TGTGCCAGCAGCTCAAGACAGACCGGGACGGGAAAACTGTTTTTT. This translates into CASSSRQTGTGKLFF.

V gene TRBV29-1 combines with J gene TRBJ1-1; D call uncertain. V shed 2 bases and J shed 1 base, with 8 bases lying between them. In germline, CDR1 is SQVTM, CDR2 ANQGSEA. This CDR3 is built from 13 residues. The CDR3 DNA reads as TGCAGCGTTGAATCGAGAGGGAACACTGAAGCTTTCTTT. This gives the protein CSVESRGNTEAFF.

This sequence joins TRBV11-2 and TRBJ1-2, with D hard to call. This CDR3 is 13 amino acids long. V was clipped by 0 bases and J by 8 bases, with 10 bases between them. Germline loops: CDR1 SGHAT, CDR2 FQNNGV. The CDR3, as DNA: TGTGCCAGCAGCTTAGATCGGTCGGGAGGCTACACCTTC. Amino acid sequence: CASSLDRSGGYTF.

This clone was detected a few times. The chain recombines TRBV25-1 with TRBJ1-1, with TRBD1 identical over 8 bases. CDR3 size: 14 residues. V gave up 6 bases and J gave up 6 bases; unmatched junction bases: 9. From germline, CDR1 is MGHDK and CDR2 SYGVNS. Written as DNA, the CDR3 is TGTGCCAGCAGAGACAGGGGTTATCTCTCTGAAGCTTTCTTT. This sequence encodes CASRDRGYLSEAFF.

This clone came up a few times. In nucleotides, the CDR3 is TGTGCCAGCTCACCACCGACGACAGGGATATTCGCTAGCGGGAGGTACGAGCAGTACTTC. Protein: CASSPPTTGIFASGRYEQYF. The rearrangement links TRBV18 to TRBJ2-7, with 11 bases fitting TRBD2. CDR3 length: 20 amino acids. V was pared by 0 bases and J by 4 bases, with 17 bases of the junction left unmatched. Per the germline V gene, CDR1 is KGHSH and CDR2 is LQKENI.

The chain links TRBV28 to TRBJ2-1; 9 nucleotides agree with TRBD2. Trimming removed 7 bases from V and 4 bases from J; junction bases left unmatched: 5. The CDR3 is made up of 14 amino acids. Germline V gives CDR1 MDHEN, CDR2 SYDVKM. The CDR3 bases are TGTGCCAGCATACTGACTAGCGGTTACAATGAGCAGTTCTTC. Translation gives CASILTSGYNEQFF.

The chain employs TRBV28 and TRBJ1-4, with 8 bases that match TRBD1. Germline lookup yields CDR1 MDHEN and CDR2 SYDVKM. V gave up 4 bases and J gave up 8 bases; unmatched junction bases: 3. This CDR3 is built from 13 residues. The CDR3: CASSSGGREKLFF. CDR3 DNA: TGTGCCAGCAGTTCAGGGGGCCGGGAAAAACTGTTTTTT.

This clone has only one observation. V gene TRBV5-4 combines with J gene TRBJ2-5; TRBD1 is a possible D gene (7 bases). The CDR3 sequence is 16 residues long. The germline V gene encodes CDR1 SGHNT and CDR2 YYREEE (reference sequence). Deletions cut 0 bases from V and 5 bases from J, with 17 bases between. The CDR3 reads CASSLDVVSGGETQYF. DNA of the CDR3: TGTGCCAGCAGCTTGGATGTGGTCTCAGGGGGGGAGACCCAGTACTTC.

The rearrangement joins TRBV27 to TRBJ2-7, with D tentatively TRBD2 (5 bases). This CDR3 has 15 amino acids. V shed 3 bases and J shed 9 bases, with 21 bases lying between them. Per the germline V gene, CDR1 is MNHEY and CDR2 is SMNVEV (reference sequence). This chain's CDR3 is CASSLGSERGEGQYF. The CDR3 coding sequence is TGTGCCAGCAGTTTGGGTAGCGAACGTGGCGAGGGGCAGTACTTC.

The chain couples TRBV7-9 to TRBJ2-7; 7 bases fit TRBD1. The V gene's germline CDR1 is SEHNR and CDR2 FQNEAQ (reference sequence). V lost 5 bases and J lost 5; bases outside the gene matches: 9. There are 14 residues in the CDR3. CDR3: CASSDRTGRDEQYF. Written as DNA, the CDR3 is TGTGCCAGCAGCGACAGGACAGGTAGAGACGAGCAGTACTTC.

The chain combines TRBV6-5 with TRBJ2-1; D not resolved. Trimming removed 6 bases from V and 6 bases from J, with 6 bases in between. This CDR3 spans 11 amino acids. Germline CDR1 reads MNHEY; CDR2 reads SVGAGI. In nucleotides, the CDR3 is TGTGCCAGCAGCCAGAGCAATGAGCAGTTCTTC. This codes for CASSQSNEQFF.

The V and J genes are TRBV7-2 and TRBJ2-7; D might be TRBD1 (5 bases). V dropped 5 bases and J dropped 4 bases, with 9 bases sitting between them. Germline V gene sequence: CDR1 SGHTA, CDR2 FQGNSA. There are 12 residues in the CDR3. CDR3 DNA sequence: TGTGCCAGCAGCCGTACAGGTTACGAGCAGTACTTC. Amino acid sequence: CASSRTGYEQYF.

CDR3 protein: CASSRTGRVMYEQYF. CDR3 bases: TGCGCCAGCAGCCGGACAGGGAGGGTGATGTACGAGCAGTACTTC. V is TRBV5-1 and J is TRBJ2-7; maybe TRBD1 (8 bases). CDR1 SGHRS and CDR2 YFSETQ come from the germline V gene. This CDR3 has 15 residues. V gave up 4 bases and J gave up 4 bases, with 18 bases separating them.

V gene TRBV7-9 combines with J gene TRBJ1-2; maybe TRBD1 (5 bases). Germline assignment: CDR1 SEHNR and CDR2 FQNEAQ (reference sequence). Trimming took 4 bases from V and 0 from J, leaving 9 bases between them. The CDR3 consists of 14 residues. CDR3 amino acids: CASSSTVSNYGYTF. CDR3 bases: TGTGCCAGCAGCTCGACAGTCTCTAACTATGGCTACACCTTC.

In this sample, this clone turned up a few times. The chain couples TRBV27 to TRBJ1-1; 9 bases map to TRBD1. This CDR3 has 13 amino acids. The germline gives CDR1 MNHEY, CDR2 SMNVEV (reference sequence). With 1 base clipped from V and 8 bases from J, the junction kept 2 bases outside the gene matches. The CDR3 DNA reads as TGTGCCAGCAGTTTATTCGGACAGGGGGAAGCTTTCTTT. Its protein product is CASSLFGQGEAFF.

This clone appeared a few times. The CDR3 bases are TGTGCCAGCAGCTTGGGTACAGTCTCCTACGAGCAGTACTTC. Translating gives CASSLGTVSYEQYF. This sequence joins TRBV5-5 and TRBJ2-7; unclear D gene. The CDR3 extends over 14 amino acids. From germline, CDR1 is SGHKS and CDR2 YYEKEE (reference sequence). V was shortened by 0 bases and J by 0 bases, with 7 bases between the two germline ends. The whole variable domain, filled in from reference TRBV5-5 and TRBJ2-7, reads DAGVTQSPTHLIKTRGQQVTLRCSPISGHKSVSWYQQVLGQGPQFIFQYYEKEERGRGNFPDRFSARQFPNYSSELNVNALLLGDSALYLCASSLGTVSYEQYFGPGTRLTVT.

The chain links TRBV4-2 to TRBJ2-7, with D perhaps TRBD2 (6 bases). The CDR3 has 16 amino acids. Germline V lookup: CDR1 LGHNA, CDR2 YNFKEQ. Between the trimmed V and J ends, which lost 0 bases and 3 bases, there was a span of 15 bases. The CDR3 DNA reads TGTGCCAGCAGCCAAGAGTGGAGGGTGCAAAGCTACGAGCAGTACTTC. It translates to CASSQEWRVQSYEQYF.

This clone was counted a few times. The chain recombines TRBV2 with TRBJ2-3, with TRBD2 as a possible D gene (5 bases). There are 16 residues in the CDR3. Trimming cost V 1 base and J 5 bases, with 16 bases left between them. Germline V lookup: CDR1 SNHLY, CDR2 FYNNEI. CDR3 nucleotides: TGTGCCAGCAGTGAAGGCTTCCCGGGAATCGGAGATACGCAGTATTTT. Protein: CASSEGFPGIGDTQYF. The full variable domain, completed using reference TRBV2 and TRBJ2-3, is EPEVTQTPSHQVTQMGQEVILRCVPISNHLYFYWYRQILGQKVEFLVSFYNNEISEKSEIFDDQFSVERPDGSNFTLKIRSTKLEDSAMYFCASSEGFPGIGDTQYFGPGTRLTVL.

This rearrangement joins TRBV5-1 to TRBJ2-1; tentatively, D is TRBD2 (6 bases). Germline V gene sequence: CDR1 SGHRS, CDR2 YFSETQ. The CDR3 has 15 residues. V dropped 4 bases and J dropped 4 bases, with 15 bases sitting between them. The CDR3 loop reads CASSKVGGGYNEQFF. In DNA, the CDR3 is TGCGCCAGCAGCAAGGTGGGAGGAGGATACAATGAGCAGTTCTTC. The full variable domain, its missing parts supplied by reference TRBV5-1 and TRBJ2-1, is KAGVTQTPRYLIKTRGQQVTLSCSPISGHRSVSWYQQTPGQGLQFLFEYFSETQRNKGNFPGRFSGRQFSNSRSEMNVSTLELGDSALYLCASSKVGGGYNEQFFGPGTRLTVL.